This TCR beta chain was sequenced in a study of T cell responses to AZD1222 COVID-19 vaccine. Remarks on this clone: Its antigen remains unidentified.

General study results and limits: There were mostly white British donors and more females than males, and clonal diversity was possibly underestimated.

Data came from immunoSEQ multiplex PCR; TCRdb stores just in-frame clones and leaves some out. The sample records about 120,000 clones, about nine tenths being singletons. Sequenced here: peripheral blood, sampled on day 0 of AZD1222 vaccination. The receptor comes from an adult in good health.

This CDR3 reads CASSDFRGPQNIQYF. The CDR3 DNA sequence: TGTGCCAGCAGCGATTTTAGGGGGCCCCAAAACATTCAGTACTTC. This chain links TRBV6-2 or TRBV6-3 with TRBJ2-4; 7 positions agree with TRBD1. Germline CDR1 and CDR2: MNHEY and SVGEGT. This CDR3 is built from 15 residues. V was pared by 6 bases and J by 5 bases, with 10 bases of the junction left unmatched.